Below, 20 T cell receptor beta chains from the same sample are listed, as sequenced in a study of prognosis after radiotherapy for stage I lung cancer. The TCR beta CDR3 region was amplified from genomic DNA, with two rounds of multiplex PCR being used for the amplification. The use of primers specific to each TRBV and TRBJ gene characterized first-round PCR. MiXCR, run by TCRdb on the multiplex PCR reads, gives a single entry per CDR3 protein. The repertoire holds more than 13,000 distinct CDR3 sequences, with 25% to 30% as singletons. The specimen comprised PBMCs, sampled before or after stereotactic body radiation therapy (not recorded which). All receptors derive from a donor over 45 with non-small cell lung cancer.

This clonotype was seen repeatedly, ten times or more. CDR3 residues: CASRPSEAQAGGPRTYNEQFF. The CDR3 coding sequence is TGTGCCAGCAGACCATCTGAAGCGCAAGCGGGAGGGCCGAGAACCTACAATGAGCAGTTCTTC. The chain uses TRBV28 and TRBJ2-1; TRBD2 agrees at 10 bases. Germline V CDR1 and CDR2: MDHEN, SYDVKM. The J segment lost 2 bases and the V segment lost 6 bases, leaving 22 bases of the junction unmatched. This CDR3 has 21 amino acids.

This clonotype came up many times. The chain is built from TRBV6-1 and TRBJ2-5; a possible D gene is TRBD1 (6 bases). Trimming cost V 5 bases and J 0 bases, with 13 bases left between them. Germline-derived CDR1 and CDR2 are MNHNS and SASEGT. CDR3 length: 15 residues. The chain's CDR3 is CASSTSTGNQETQYF. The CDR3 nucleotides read TGTGCCAGCAGTACCTCTACAGGGAACCAAGAGACCCAGTACTTC.

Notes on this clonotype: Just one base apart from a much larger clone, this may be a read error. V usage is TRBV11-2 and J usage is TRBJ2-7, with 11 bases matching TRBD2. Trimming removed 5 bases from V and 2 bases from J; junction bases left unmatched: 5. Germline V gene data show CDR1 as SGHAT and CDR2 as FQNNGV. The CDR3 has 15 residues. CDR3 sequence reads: CASSLLAGVPYEQYF. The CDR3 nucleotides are TGTGCCAGCAGCCTACTAGCGGGAGTCCCCTACGAGCAGTACTTC.

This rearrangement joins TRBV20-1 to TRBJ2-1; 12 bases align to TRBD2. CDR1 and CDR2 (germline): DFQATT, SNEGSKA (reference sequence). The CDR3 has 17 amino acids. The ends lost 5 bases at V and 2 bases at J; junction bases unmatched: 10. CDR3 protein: CSAHAVRLAGAYNEQFF. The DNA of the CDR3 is TGCAGTGCTCATGCGGTTCGACTAGCGGGAGCCTACAATGAGCAGTTCTTC.

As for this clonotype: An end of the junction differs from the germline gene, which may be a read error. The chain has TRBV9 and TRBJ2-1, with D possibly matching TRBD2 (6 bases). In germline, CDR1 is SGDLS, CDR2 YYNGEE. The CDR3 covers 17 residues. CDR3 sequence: CGSVLDQSGVINNEQFF. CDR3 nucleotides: TGTGGCAGCGTTCTCGACCAGTCGGGGGTTATCAACAATGAGCAGTTCTTC. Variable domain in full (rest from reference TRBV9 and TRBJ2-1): DSGVTQTPKHLITATGQRVTLRCSPRSGDLSVYWYQQSLDQGLQFLIQYYNGEERAKGNILERFSAQQFPDLHSELNLSSLELGDSALYFCGSVLDQSGVINNEQFFGPGTRLTVL.

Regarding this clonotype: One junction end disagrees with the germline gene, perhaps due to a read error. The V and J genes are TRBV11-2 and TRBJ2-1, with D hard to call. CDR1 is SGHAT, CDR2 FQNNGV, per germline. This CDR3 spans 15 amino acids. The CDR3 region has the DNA TGTGCCTGCAGCCCAGGCACATCGTCATACAATGAGCAGTTCTTC. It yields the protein CACSPGTSSYNEQFF.

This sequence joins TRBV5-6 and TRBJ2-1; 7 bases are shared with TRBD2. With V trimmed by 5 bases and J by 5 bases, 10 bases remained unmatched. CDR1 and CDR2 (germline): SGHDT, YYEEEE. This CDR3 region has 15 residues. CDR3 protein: CASRIRTRDHNEQFF. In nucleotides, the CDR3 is TGTGCCAGCAGGATTAGGACTAGAGACCACAATGAGCAGTTCTTC.

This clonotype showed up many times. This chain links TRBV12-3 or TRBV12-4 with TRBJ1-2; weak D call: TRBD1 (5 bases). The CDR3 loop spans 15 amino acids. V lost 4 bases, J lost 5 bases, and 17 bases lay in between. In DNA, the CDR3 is TGTGCCAGCAGTTCTACCCTAGGGACGGTTTATGGCTACACCTTC. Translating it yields CASSSTLGTVYGYTF.

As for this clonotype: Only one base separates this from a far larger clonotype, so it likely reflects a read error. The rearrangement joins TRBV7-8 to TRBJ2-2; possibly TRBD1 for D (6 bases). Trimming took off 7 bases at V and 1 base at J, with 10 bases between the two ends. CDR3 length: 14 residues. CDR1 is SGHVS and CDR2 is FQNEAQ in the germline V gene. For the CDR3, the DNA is TGTGCCAGCATAAGGACAGTGAACACCGGGGAGCTGTTTTTT. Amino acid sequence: CASIRTVNTGELFF.

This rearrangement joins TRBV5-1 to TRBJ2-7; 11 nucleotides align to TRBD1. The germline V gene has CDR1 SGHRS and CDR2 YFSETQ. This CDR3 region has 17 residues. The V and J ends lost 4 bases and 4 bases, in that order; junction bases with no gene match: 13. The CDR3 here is CASSHTPRTGGLYEQYF. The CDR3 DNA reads TGCGCCAGCAGCCATACCCCCAGGACAGGGGGCTTGTACGAGCAGTACTTC.

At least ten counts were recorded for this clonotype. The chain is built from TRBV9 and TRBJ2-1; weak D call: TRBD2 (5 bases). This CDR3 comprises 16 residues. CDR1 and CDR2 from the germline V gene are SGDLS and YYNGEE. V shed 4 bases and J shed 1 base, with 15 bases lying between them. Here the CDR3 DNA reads TGTGCCAGCAGCCCCACGGGAACGACTTCCTACAATGAGCAGTTCTTC. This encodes CASSPTGTTSYNEQFF.

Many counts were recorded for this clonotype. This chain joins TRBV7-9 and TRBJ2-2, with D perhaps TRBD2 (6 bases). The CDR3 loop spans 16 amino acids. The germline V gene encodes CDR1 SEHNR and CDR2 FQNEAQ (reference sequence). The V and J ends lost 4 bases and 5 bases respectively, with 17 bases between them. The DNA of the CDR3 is TGTGCCAGCAGCTCCCGTCCCGCGGGGTGGACCGGGGAGCTGTTTTTT. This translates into CASSSRPAGWTGELFF.

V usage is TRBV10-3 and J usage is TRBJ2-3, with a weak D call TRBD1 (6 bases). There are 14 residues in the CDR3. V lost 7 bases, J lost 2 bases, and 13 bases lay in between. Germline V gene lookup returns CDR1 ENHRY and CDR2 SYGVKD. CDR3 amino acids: CAINKGGSTDTQYF. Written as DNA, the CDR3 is TGTGCCATCAATAAAGGGGGTTCCACAGATACGCAGTATTTT.

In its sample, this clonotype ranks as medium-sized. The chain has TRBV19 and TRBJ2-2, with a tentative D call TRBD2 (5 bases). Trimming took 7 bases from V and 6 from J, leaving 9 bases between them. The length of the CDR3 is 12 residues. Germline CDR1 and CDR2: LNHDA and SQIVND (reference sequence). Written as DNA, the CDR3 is TGTGCCAGTACGGGGTCCGCCGGGGAGCTGTTTTTT. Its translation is CASTGSAGELFF.

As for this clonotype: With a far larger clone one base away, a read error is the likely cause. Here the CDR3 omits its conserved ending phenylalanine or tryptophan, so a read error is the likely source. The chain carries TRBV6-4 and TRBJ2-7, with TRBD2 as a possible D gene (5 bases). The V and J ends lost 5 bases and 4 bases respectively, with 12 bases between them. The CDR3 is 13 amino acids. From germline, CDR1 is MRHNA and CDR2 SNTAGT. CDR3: CASSRTREYEQYL. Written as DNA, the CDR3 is TGTGCCAGCAGTCGGACGAGGGAATACGAGCAGTACTTG.

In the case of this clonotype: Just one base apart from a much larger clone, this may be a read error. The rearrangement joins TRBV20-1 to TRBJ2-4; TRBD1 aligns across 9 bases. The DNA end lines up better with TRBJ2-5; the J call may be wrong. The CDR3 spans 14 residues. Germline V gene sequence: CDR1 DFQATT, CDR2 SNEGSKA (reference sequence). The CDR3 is CSAFDRGMQETQYF. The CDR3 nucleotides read TGCAGTGCTTTCGACAGGGGGATGCAAGAGACCCAGTACTTC.

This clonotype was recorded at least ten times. The CDR3: CASSNRQGSQETQYF. The CDR3 coding sequence is TGTGCCAGTAGTAATCGACAGGGGTCCCAAGAGACCCAGTACTTC. The chain has TRBV19 and TRBJ2-5, with 8 bases lining up with TRBD1. Germline V CDR1 and CDR2: LNHDA, SQIVND (reference sequence). The CDR3 loop spans 15 amino acids. The V and J ends lost 4 bases and 1 base, in that order; junction bases with no gene match: 5.

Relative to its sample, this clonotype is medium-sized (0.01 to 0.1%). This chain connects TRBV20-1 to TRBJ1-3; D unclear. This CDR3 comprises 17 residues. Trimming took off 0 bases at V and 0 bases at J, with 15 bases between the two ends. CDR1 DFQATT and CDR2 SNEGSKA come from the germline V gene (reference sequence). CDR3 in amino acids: CSARELGGFLSGNTIYF. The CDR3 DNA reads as TGCAGTGCTAGAGAATTGGGAGGGTTCCTCTCTGGAAACACCATATATTTT.

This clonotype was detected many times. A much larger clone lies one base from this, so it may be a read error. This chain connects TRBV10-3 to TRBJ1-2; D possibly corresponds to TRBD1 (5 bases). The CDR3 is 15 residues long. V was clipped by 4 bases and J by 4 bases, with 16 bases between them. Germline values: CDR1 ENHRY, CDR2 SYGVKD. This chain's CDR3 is CAISGETWGSYGYTF. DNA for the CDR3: TGTGCCATCAGTGGGGAGACATGGGGCTCCTATGGCTACACCTTC.

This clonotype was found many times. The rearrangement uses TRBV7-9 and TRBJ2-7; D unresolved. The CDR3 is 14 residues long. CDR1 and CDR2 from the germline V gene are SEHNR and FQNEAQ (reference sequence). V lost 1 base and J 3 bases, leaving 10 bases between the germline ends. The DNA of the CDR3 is TGTGCCAGCAGCTTAGGCAGCGTAAACTACGAGCAGTACTTC. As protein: CASSLGSVNYEQYF.